Shown below are 18 T cell receptor beta chains from a single sample sequenced in a study of technical replicates of blood from a handful of donors. TCRdb keeps only in-frame clones here, not all; method: immunoSEQ multiplex PCR. The table has about 75,000 clones, around 97% seen once. The specimen was T cells isolated from PBMCs. The receptors derive from a human donor in good health.

Worth noting for this clone: The same CDR3 arises from other DNA sequences in this sample as well. This CDR3 is CASSPSSYEQYF. As DNA, the CDR3 is TGTGCCAGCAGTCCGAGCTCCTACGAGCAGTACTTC. J is TRBJ2-7 and V is TRBV27; D is undetermined. Looked up from germline, CDR1 is MNHEY and CDR2 is SMNVEV (reference sequence). V was trimmed by 5 bases and J by 0 bases, leaving 5 bases between them. This CDR3 comprises 12 residues.

The chain carries TRBV11-3 and TRBJ1-1, with D uncertain. The CDR3 spans 15 residues. Germline CDR1 is SGHNT and CDR2 is YENEEA. Trimming cost V 3 bases and J 0 bases, with 11 bases left between them. CDR3 DNA: TGTGCCAGCAGCTTTGAAAGGGAGCTGAACACTGAAGCTTTCTTT. It translates to CASSFERELNTEAFF.

The V and J genes are TRBV5-6 and TRBJ2-5, with 10 bases identical to TRBD1. TRBJ2-7 matches the DNA end more closely, so the J call is doubtful. CDR1 and CDR2 (germline): SGHDT, YYEEEE. The CDR3 sequence is 14 residues long. The chain's CDR3 is CASSPDRGLYEQYF. The CDR3 DNA is TGTGCCAGCAGCCCCGACAGGGGGCTCTACGAGCAGTACTTC.

This chain links TRBV5-1 with TRBJ2-1; TRBD2 is a possible D gene (6 bases). V was clipped by 0 bases and J by 0 bases, with 10 bases between them. The CDR3 has 16 amino acids. Germline CDR1 and CDR2: SGHRS and YFSETQ. The CDR3 coding sequence is TGCGCCAGCAGCTTGGATCTAGCGCTCTCCTACAATGAGCAGTTCTTC. Translation gives CASSLDLALSYNEQFF.

This clone is a singleton in its sample. The rearrangement joins TRBV14 to TRBJ2-7, with D maybe TRBD1 (6 bases). V gave up 1 base and J gave up 3 bases, with 7 bases separating them. In germline, CDR1 is SGHDN, CDR2 FVKESK. CDR3 size: 13 residues. This CDR3 is CASSQGGGYEQYF. CDR3 coding DNA: TGTGCCAGCAGCCAAGGAGGGGGCTACGAGCAGTACTTC.

The gene calls are TRBV5-4 and TRBJ2-5; 9 bases are a match to TRBD2. CDR3 length equals 19 residues. The V and J ends lost 4 bases and 2 bases, in that order; junction bases with no gene match: 18. Germline CDR1 reads SGHNT; CDR2 reads YYREEE (reference sequence). CDR3 DNA sequence: TGTGCCAGCAGCACTCCTCTGGGCGGGAGGGCCGGAGGGCAAGAGACCCAGTACTTC. Encoded protein: CASSTPLGGRAGGQETQYF.

The gene calls are TRBV5-6 and TRBJ1-1; maybe TRBD1 (5 bases). The V end lost 3 bases, the J end lost 4 bases, and 19 bases lay between the germline ends. The CDR3 is 16 residues long. Germline V gene lookup returns CDR1 SGHDT and CDR2 YYEEEE. The CDR3 sequence: CASSSFRVTVGTEAFF. The CDR3 region has the DNA TGTGCCAGCAGCTCCTTCAGGGTAACAGTTGGCACTGAAGCTTTCTTT.

This rearrangement joins TRBV18 to TRBJ1-5; TRBD1 matches 7 bases. There are 15 residues in the CDR3. Looked up from germline, CDR1 is KGHSH and CDR2 is LQKENI. The V and J ends lost 4 bases and 5 bases, in that order; junction bases with no gene match: 8. The CDR3 loop is CASSLGTALDQPQHF. CDR3 coding DNA: TGTGCCAGCTCACTCGGGACAGCCCTGGATCAGCCCCAGCATTTT.

This rearrangement joins TRBV11-2 to TRBJ2-7, with TRBD2 matching 9 bases. CDR3 length: 15 residues. Germline trimming cut 3 bases from V and 3 bases from J; bases unmatched to any gene: 6. Looked up from germline, CDR1 is SGHAT and CDR2 is FQNNGV. The CDR3, as DNA: TGTGCCAGCAGCTTTTTAGGTAGCGGGGGCTACGAGCAGTACTTC. Residues: CASSFLGSGGYEQYF.

The rearrangement joins TRBV5-6 to TRBJ2-7; D is unclear. Trimming stripped 2 bases from V and 0 bases from J, with 9 bases between. The CDR3 sequence is 14 residues long. CDR1 and CDR2 from the germline V gene are SGHDT and YYEEEE. The CDR3 sequence is CASSFRFSSYEQYF. CDR3 nucleotides: TGTGCCAGCAGCTTCAGGTTTAGCTCCTACGAGCAGTACTTC. Filled out from reference TRBV5-6 and TRBJ2-7, the complete variable domain reads DAGVTQSPTHLIKTRGQQVTLRCSPKSGHDTVSWYQQALGQGPQFIFQYYEEEERQRGNFPDRFSGHQFPNYSSELNVNALLLGDSALYLCASSFRFSSYEQYFGPGTRLTVT.

The chain joins TRBV15 to TRBJ2-7; 10 bases line up with TRBD1. V was pared by 3 bases and J by 4 bases, with 15 bases of the junction left unmatched. CDR1 is LNHNV, CDR2 YYDKDF, per germline (reference sequence). This CDR3 region has 18 residues. CDR3 region: CATSRALTGTGDGYEQYF. Here the CDR3 DNA reads TGTGCCACCAGCAGGGCCCTAACCGGGACAGGGGATGGGTACGAGCAGTACTTC.

The V and J genes are TRBV4-3 and TRBJ2-1; D unclear. This CDR3 spans 15 amino acids. The V end lost 7 bases, the J end lost 0 bases, and 13 bases lay between the germline ends. Germline assignment: CDR1 LGHNA and CDR2 YSLEER. CDR3 residues: CASTVERSSYNEQFF. CDR3 DNA: TGCGCCAGCACCGTGGAGCGCAGCTCCTACAATGAGCAGTTCTTC.

V and J are TRBV7-9 and TRBJ2-7; 9 nucleotides line up with TRBD1. Looked up from germline, CDR1 is SEHNR and CDR2 is FQNEAQ (reference sequence). The CDR3 is made up of 14 amino acids. Trimming at V came to 3 bases and at J to 6 bases, leaving 6 bases not matched to a gene. The CDR3 protein is CASSFRDRAVEQYF. As DNA, the CDR3 is TGTGCCAGCAGCTTCCGGGACAGGGCGGTCGAGCAGTACTTC.

This clone was seen a single time. The CDR3, as DNA: TGTGCCAGTAGTATACCAGGGTACTCCTACAATGAGCAGTTCTTC. Protein product: CASSIPGYSYNEQFF. This chain joins TRBV19 and TRBJ2-1; D perhaps matches TRBD1 (5 bases). V dropped 2 bases and J dropped 0 bases, with 8 bases sitting between them. CDR1 is LNHDA and CDR2 is SQIVND in the germline V gene (reference sequence). This CDR3 has 15 residues.

The DNA for the CDR3 is TGTGCCAGCAGGGGAGAGGGAGAGACCCAGTACTTC. It specifies CASRGEGETQYF. The chain is built from TRBV2 and TRBJ2-5; D perhaps matches TRBD2 (5 bases). The V gene lost 6 bases and the J gene lost 4 bases, with 9 bases spanning the gap. The CDR3 consists of 12 residues. CDR1 and CDR2 (germline): SNHLY, FYNNEI. The full variable domain, its missing parts supplied by reference TRBV2 and TRBJ2-5, is EPEVTQTPSHQVTQMGQEVILRCVPISNHLYFYWYRQILGQKVEFLVSFYNNEISEKSEIFDDQFSVERPDGSNFTLKIRSTKLEDSAMYFCASRGEGETQYFGPGTRLLVL.

The chain couples TRBV10-3 to TRBJ2-7; maybe TRBD1 (6 bases). The CDR3 sequence is 15 residues long. Trimming took off 0 bases at V and 2 bases at J, with 11 bases between the two ends. Germline V gives CDR1 ENHRY, CDR2 SYGVKD. CDR3 bases: TGTGCCATCAGTGAGTCCCAACAGGGAACCTACGAGCAGTACTTC. Protein: CAISESQQGTYEQYF.

The rearrangement uses TRBV7-3 and TRBJ2-7; TRBD2 is a possible D gene (7 bases). CDR1 and CDR2 from the germline V gene are SGHTA and FQGTGA. The CDR3 loop spans 14 amino acids. Trimming stripped 2 bases from V and 2 bases from J, with 10 bases between. CDR3 residues: CASSLGGAPYEQYF. CDR3 nucleotide sequence: TGTGCCAGCAGCTTAGGGGGGGCACCCTACGAGCAGTACTTC.

This chain uses TRBV27 with TRBJ1-1; D is perhaps TRBD1 (6 bases). CDR3 length: 13 amino acids. V was shortened by 2 bases and J by 5 bases, with 9 bases between the two germline ends. The germline gives CDR1 MNHEY, CDR2 SMNVEV (reference sequence). The CDR3 spells CASSLERGTEAFF. In DNA form, the CDR3 reads TGTGCCAGCAGTTTAGAGAGGGGGACTGAAGCTTTCTTT.